This T cell receptor (beta chain) stems from a study of shared clonotypes between healthy human individuals. Across the study: CD8 memory received one plate per donor, CD8 naive two, CD4 memory three and CD4 naive three. Overall study results and limits: Clonotypes which were not shared had lower generation probabilities than clonotypes that all four donors shared.

This table comes from immunoSEQ multiplex PCR, and its TCRdb copy is limited to in-frame clones, with some not included. Among more than 2,000,000 clones listed, roughly 93% were seen once. On this clone itself: Its specificity is unknown.

Trimming removed 8 bases from V and 4 bases from J; junction bases left unmatched: 5. The germline V gene encodes CDR1 MNHNS and CDR2 SASEGT. This CDR3 has 15 residues. This clonotype was obtained from a man aged 18 to 35 in good health. Some clones in this sample may be carry-over from other donors' samples. The genes are TRBV6-1 and TRBJ2-1; 13 bases match TRBD2. The sequencing input was naive CD4+ T cells from PBMCs. The subset: CD45RA+ positively selected. DNA of the CDR3: TGTGCCAGCGCGACTAGCGGGAGGTCGTACAATGAGCAGTTCTTC. Translation: CASATSGRSYNEQFF.